This entry lists 31 T cell receptor beta chains sequenced from one sample in a study of blood T cell repertoires in COVID-19. Repertoires were generated with immunoSEQ multiplex PCR, while TCRdb's copy carries only in-frame clones and drops some. The table includes under 140,000 clones, 65% to 90% detected once. Sequenced: peripheral blood. These TCRs come from a woman in her sixties or seventies with acute or convalescent COVID-19.

The rearrangement links TRBV7-9 to TRBJ1-2; D is perhaps TRBD1 (5 bases). Germline V gene sequence: CDR1 SEHNR, CDR2 FQNEAQ (reference sequence). The CDR3 covers 15 residues. The ends were cut back, 2 bases at V and 7 bases at J, with 17 bases in the middle. CDR3 region: CASSLLLTGSGGYTF. The CDR3 nucleotides read TGTGCCAGCAGCTTACTCTTAACAGGCTCGGGTGGCTACACCTTC.

The CDR3, as DNA: TGTGCCAGCAGTGAAGGCGGGGACTATCTCACAGATACGCAGTATTTT. Amino acid sequence: CASSEGGDYLTDTQYF. J is TRBJ2-3 and V is TRBV2; TRBD2 agrees at 7 bases. CDR1 SNHLY and CDR2 FYNNEI come from the germline V gene. CDR3 length: 16 residues. Trimming took 1 base from V and 2 from J; bases not matched to a gene: 6.

This clone was observed a single time. The V gene is TRBV27, the J gene TRBJ1-5, with 11 positions matching TRBD1. Trimming at V came to 6 bases and at J to 6 bases, leaving 7 bases not matched to a gene. The CDR3 spans 15 residues. The germline gives CDR1 MNHEY, CDR2 SMNVEV (reference sequence). This CDR3 reads CASRGQGAGPQPQHF. DNA for the CDR3: TGTGCCAGCAGAGGACAGGGGGCAGGCCCTCAGCCCCAGCATTTT.

The CDR3 reads CASSTIGQLGETQYF. CDR3 DNA: TGTGCCAGCAGCACCATAGGACAGCTGGGGGAGACCCAGTACTTC. The gene calls are TRBV5-4 and TRBJ2-5; D might be TRBD1 (6 bases). Germline CDR1 is SGHNT and CDR2 is YYREEE (reference sequence). V gave up 4 bases and J gave up 5 bases, with 18 bases separating them. This CDR3 region has 15 residues.

The V and J genes are TRBV28 and TRBJ1-2; 9 positions agree with TRBD1. This CDR3 contains 14 residues. V shed 2 bases, J shed 2 bases, and the junction held 0 bases outside the gene matches. The V gene's germline CDR1 is MDHEN and CDR2 SYDVKM. DNA of the CDR3: TGTGCCAGCAGTTTAGGGACAGGGAACTATGGCTACACCTTC. It yields the protein CASSLGTGNYGYTF.

CDR3 amino acids: CASSLSRDSGNTIYF. CDR3 in DNA: TGTGCCAGCTCACTTAGCCGGGACAGCGGGAACACCATATATTTT. The chain combines TRBV18 with TRBJ1-3, with 7 bases aligning to TRBD1. With 4 bases clipped from V and 7 bases from J, the junction kept 10 bases outside the gene matches. Germline CDR1 and CDR2: KGHSH and LQKENI. The CDR3 is made up of 15 amino acids.

The rearrangement links TRBV5-4 to TRBJ2-7; a possible D gene is TRBD2 (5 bases). The CDR3 contains 14 residues. Germline values: CDR1 SGHNT, CDR2 YYREEE (reference sequence). The V and J ends lost 0 bases and 5 bases respectively, with 12 bases between them. CDR3 DNA: TGTGCCAGCAGCTTGGAGCTGCGGGTCGACGAGCAGTACTTC. Translation: CASSLELRVDEQYF.

This chain connects TRBV4-1 to TRBJ1-4; D not resolved. Trimming cost V 4 bases and J 10 bases, with 16 bases left between them. This CDR3 region has 14 residues. Germline V gene lookup returns CDR1 MGHRA and CDR2 YSYEKL. This CDR3 reads CASSRVLGGGKLFF. The CDR3 nucleotides read TGCGCCAGCAGCCGCGTTTTGGGCGGAGGAAAACTGTTTTTT.

This sequence joins TRBV7-2 and TRBJ2-3, with D perhaps matching TRBD1 (6 bases). The CDR3 spans 14 residues. The germline V gene has CDR1 SGHTA and CDR2 FQGNSA. The V and J ends lost 5 bases and 3 bases respectively, with 12 bases between them. The CDR3 DNA reads as TGTGCCAGCAGCCAAGATAGGGGGACAGATACGCAGTATTTT. Its translation: CASSQDRGTDTQYF.

This clone has only a few counts. The gene calls are TRBV2 and TRBJ2-2; 7 nucleotides line up with TRBD2. V lost 4 bases, J lost 1 base, and 3 bases stayed unmatched. CDR1 SNHLY and CDR2 FYNNEI come from the germline V gene. The CDR3 is 15 amino acids. CDR3 amino acids: CASSAASGNTGELFF. CDR3 nucleotides: TGTGCCAGCAGTGCGGCTAGCGGGAACACCGGGGAGCTGTTTTTT.

The sample holds a few counts of this clone. The chain recombines TRBV24-1 with TRBJ1-1; maybe TRBD1 (5 bases). CDR1 and CDR2 from the germline V gene are KGHDR and SFDVKD. V lost 7 bases, J lost 0 bases, and 8 bases lay in between. The CDR3 covers 13 residues. CDR3 sequence (DNA): TGTGCCACCAGGGCAGGGTTGAACACTGAAGCTTTCTTT. It encodes CATRAGLNTEAFF.

The rearrangement links TRBV5-1 to TRBJ2-7, with TRBD1 identical over 7 bases. This CDR3 comprises 14 residues. Germline V CDR1 and CDR2: SGHRS, YFSETQ. Losses at the gene ends were 4 bases for V and 3 bases for J; bases not matched to a gene: 7. The DNA for the CDR3 is TGCGCCAGCAGCGACCCGGGACAGAACTACGAGCAGTACTTC. Its translation: CASSDPGQNYEQYF.

This clone occurred a few times. The rearrangement uses TRBV4-2 and TRBJ2-4; maybe TRBD2 (7 bases). CDR1 LGHNA and CDR2 YNFKEQ come from the germline V gene. The CDR3 consists of 14 residues. The V end was cut by 1 base, the J end by 8 bases, with 12 bases between. CDR3 protein: CASSQGGGLDIQYF. The CDR3, as DNA: TGTGCCAGCAGCCAAGGGGGGGGGCTGGACATTCAGTACTTC.

This chain connects TRBV28 to TRBJ1-3; D ambiguous. The V and J ends lost 5 bases and 8 bases respectively, with 16 bases between them. Germline V gene data show CDR1 as MDHEN and CDR2 as SYDVKM. The CDR3 covers 14 residues. The CDR3 region is CASSGGRRRDTIYF. CDR3 DNA sequence: TGTGCCAGCAGTGGTGGACGTCGGAGGGACACCATATATTTT.

A few counts support this clone. The chain joins TRBV4-1 to TRBJ2-1, with D perhaps TRBD1 (6 bases). This CDR3 spans 15 amino acids. The germline gives CDR1 MGHRA, CDR2 YSYEKL. Between the trimmed V and J ends, which lost 1 base and 7 bases, there was a span of 14 bases. Here the CDR3 reads CASSQGHQGMNEQFF. DNA for the CDR3: TGCGCCAGCAGCCAAGGTCATCAGGGGATGAATGAGCAGTTCTTC.

The gene calls are TRBV6-5 and TRBJ1-1; D remains unclear. This CDR3 contains 12 residues. CDR1 MNHEY and CDR2 SVGAGI come from the germline V gene. With 5 bases removed from V and 3 bases from J, the gap between germline ends came to 7 bases. The CDR3 region is CASSPRDTEAFF. CDR3 DNA: TGTGCCAGCAGTCCCCGGGACACTGAAGCTTTCTTT.

The chain couples TRBV6-5 to TRBJ2-1; 10 positions match TRBD1. Trimming took 7 bases from V and 6 from J; bases not matched to a gene: 3. The CDR3 length is 13 residues. Looked up from germline, CDR1 is MNHEY and CDR2 is SVGAGI. As DNA, the CDR3 is TGTGCCAGCACCGGGACAGGGGCCAATGAGCAGTTCTTC. Amino acid sequence: CASTGTGANEQFF.

This sequence joins TRBV14 and TRBJ1-2; 10 bases map to TRBD1. This CDR3 is 14 amino acids long. Germline trimming cut 4 bases from V and 6 bases from J; bases unmatched to any gene: 5. The germline gives CDR1 SGHDN, CDR2 FVKESK. This CDR3 reads CASSPVGTGDGYTF. For the CDR3, the DNA is TGTGCCAGCAGCCCAGTAGGGACAGGGGATGGCTACACCTTC.

J is TRBJ1-6 and V is TRBV11-2; TRBD1 might be the D (6 bases). Germline CDR1 and CDR2: SGHAT and FQNNGV. V lost 1 base and J 9 bases, leaving 19 bases between the germline ends. The CDR3 is made up of 17 amino acids. Written as DNA, the CDR3 is TGTGCCAGCAGCTTAGGAGGGTATGGGACATCCCGTTCACCCCTCCACTTT. Encoded protein: CASSLGGYGTSRSPLHF.

The chain carries TRBV6-5 and TRBJ2-3; D is possibly TRBD2 (6 bases). Trimming stripped 6 bases from V and 4 bases from J, with 17 bases between. From germline, CDR1 is MNHEY and CDR2 SVGAGI. This CDR3 comprises 15 residues. The CDR3 sequence is CASSLDWGTADTQYF. In nucleotides, the CDR3 is TGTGCCAGCAGCCTGGACTGGGGGACTGCAGATACGCAGTATTTT.

The rearrangement uses TRBV7-2 and TRBJ1-4, with 9 nucleotides matching TRBD1. Germline V gene lookup returns CDR1 SGHTA and CDR2 FQGNSA. The CDR3 length is 15 residues. The V and J ends lost 0 bases and 7 bases, in that order; junction bases with no gene match: 3. For the CDR3, the DNA is TGTGCCAGCAGCTTAGCGGGACAGGGTGGTGAAAAACTGTTTTTT. It yields the protein CASSLAGQGGEKLFF.

This clone has only a few counts. This chain uses TRBV5-1 with TRBJ2-5; D is unresolved. This CDR3 is 14 amino acids long. The V gene lost 1 base and the J gene lost 0 bases, with 7 bases spanning the gap. CDR1 and CDR2 from the germline V gene are SGHRS and YFSETQ. This CDR3 is CASSLRGDQETQYF. CDR3 nucleotides: TGCGCCAGCAGCTTGAGAGGAGACCAAGAGACCCAGTACTTC.

This chain joins TRBV30 and TRBJ1-6, with unresolved D. The CDR3 sequence is 13 residues long. Germline V gene data show CDR1 as GTSNPN and CDR2 as SVGIG (reference sequence). Trimming stripped 1 base from V and 5 bases from J, with 6 bases between. In nucleotides, the CDR3 is TGTGCCTGGAGTGAACAGCATAATTCACCCCTCCACTTT. This gives the protein CAWSEQHNSPLHF.

The chain recombines TRBV11-3 with TRBJ1-1, with TRBD1 matching 9 bases. This CDR3 region has 15 residues. The V gene's germline CDR1 is SGHNT and CDR2 YENEEA. V lost 3 bases and J lost 5; bases outside the gene matches: 7. The CDR3 loop is CASSFLDRGDTEAFF. In DNA form, the CDR3 reads TGTGCCAGCAGCTTTCTGGACAGGGGAGATACTGAAGCTTTCTTT.

The CDR3 spells CASSYYRDSGANVLTF. The CDR3 DNA is TGTGCCAGCAGCTATTACAGGGACTCTGGGGCCAACGTCCTGACTTTC. The V and J genes are TRBV13 and TRBJ2-6; D perhaps matches TRBD1 (6 bases). The CDR3 loop spans 16 amino acids. Germline CDR1 PRHDT, CDR2 FYEKMQ (reference sequence). The ends were cut back, 4 bases at V and 0 bases at J, with 10 bases in the middle.

The genes are TRBV4-2 and TRBJ2-5; D gene uncertain. Trimming took off 1 base at V and 5 bases at J, with 8 bases between the two ends. This CDR3 is built from 13 residues. CDR1 LGHNA and CDR2 YNFKEQ come from the germline V gene. The CDR3, as DNA: TGTGCCAGCAGCCAAGTGGTGGGCGAGACCCAGTACTTC. This translates into CASSQVVGETQYF.

This chain joins TRBV11-3 and TRBJ1-6; 9 positions agree with TRBD1. Losses at the gene ends were 7 bases for V and 6 bases for J; bases not matched to a gene: 7. The germline gives CDR1 SGHNT, CDR2 YENEEA. The CDR3 loop spans 15 amino acids. The CDR3 loop reads CASKSAGQGNSPLHF. CDR3 DNA sequence: TGTGCCAGCAAGTCTGCGGGACAGGGTAATTCACCCCTCCACTTT. Based on the CDR3 plus reference TRBV11-3 and TRBJ1-6, the full variable domain is EAGVVQSPRYKIIEKKQPVAFWCNPISGHNTLYWYLQNLGQGPELLIRYENEEAVDDSQLPKDRFSAERLKGVDSTLKIQPAELGDSAVYLCASKSAGQGNSPLHFGNGTRLTVT.

This clone showed up just a few times. V usage is TRBV6-2 or TRBV6-3 and J usage is TRBJ2-3, with 8 bases fitting TRBD2. With 7 bases clipped from V and 9 bases from J, the junction kept 12 bases outside the gene matches. Germline CDR1 MNHEY, CDR2 SVGEGT. CDR3 size: 14 residues. The CDR3 sequence is CASNPGLGPWTQYF. The DNA of the CDR3 is TGTGCCAGCAACCCGGGACTAGGCCCGTGGACGCAGTATTTT.

This clone appeared a single time. This chain joins TRBV5-4 and TRBJ1-3; tentatively, D is TRBD1 (5 bases). V was clipped by 3 bases and J by 0 bases, with 13 bases between them. The germline gives CDR1 SGHNT, CDR2 YYREEE (reference sequence). The CDR3 sequence is 16 residues long. For the CDR3, the DNA is TGTGCCAGCAGCTCGCGACAGAATGTCTCTGGAAACACCATATATTTT. This encodes CASSSRQNVSGNTIYF.

This sequence joins TRBV6-5 and TRBJ2-5; 11 nucleotides match TRBD1. With 6 bases clipped from V and 4 bases from J, the junction kept 4 bases outside the gene matches. The V gene's germline CDR1 is MNHEY and CDR2 SVGAGI. This CDR3 region has 14 residues. Here the CDR3 DNA reads TGTGCCAGCAGCCTAGGACAGGGGGCAGAGACCCAGTACTTC. Translating gives CASSLGQGAETQYF.

This chain joins TRBV5-1 and TRBJ2-1; TRBD1 aligns across 7 bases. With 4 bases clipped from V and 4 bases from J, the junction kept 8 bases outside the gene matches. CDR3 size: 15 residues. The germline CDR1 and CDR2 sequences are SGHRS and YFSETQ. The CDR3 loop is CASSRTGDLYNEQFF. The CDR3 bases are TGCGCCAGCAGCCGTACAGGGGATCTGTACAATGAGCAGTTCTTC.